This TCR beta chain was profiled in a study of blood T cells in healthy people across ages. General study findings and limits: Per million T cells, TCR beta diversity dropped roughly linearly as age increased. Naive CD4+ cells and diversity were both higher in long-lived donors than in aged donors.

Donors each provided around 10 milliliters of peripheral blood. This clonotype was detected ten times or more. What it binds is not known. The CDR3 is 14 amino acids. With 3 bases removed from V and 6 bases from J, the gap between germline ends came to 12 bases. CDR1 and CDR2 (germline): SGHAT, FQNNGV. Combining a sample-barcoded 5' primer with a J-beta primer mix, a second PCR ran for roughly 7 to 12 cycles. CDR3-containing paired-end reads numbered at least 2.5 million in each sample. TCRdb analysed the 5' RACE reads with MiXCR anew, one entry per CDR3 protein. Among just under 900,000 distinct CDR3 sequences, 25% to 30% were seen once, and the ten largest hold around 15%.

The chain carries TRBV11-2 and TRBJ2-1, with D unresolved. Sequenced material: blood. The origin of this receptor is a woman over 75 in good health. The CDR3 is CASSLRHGVNEQFF. For the CDR3, the DNA is TGTGCCAGCAGCTTGCGGCACGGTGTCAATGAGCAGTTCTTC.